These 17 T cell receptor beta chains originate from one sample sequenced in a study of shared T cell receptors in the human thymus. Some clones are missing from TCRdb's copy, which holds only in-frame ones; the method was immunoSEQ multiplex PCR. This table has 500,000 to 550,000 clones, around three quarters appearing once. These records were also assigned to another study, of human thymus T cells.

Sequencing was performed on thymocytes. These receptors came from a boy younger than two with a congenital heart defect.

The V gene is TRBV19, the J gene TRBJ2-7; D might be TRBD2 (5 bases). Trimming pared 5 bases from V and 3 bases from J, leaving 23 bases between. Germline lookup yields CDR1 LNHDA and CDR2 SQIVND (reference sequence). The CDR3 length is 17 residues. CDR3 sequence (DNA): TGTGCCAGTAGTCATCGAGGGCGGACCGGAGAACTCTACGAGCAGTACTTC. Encoded protein: CASSHRGRTGELYEQYF.

This chain uses TRBV28 with TRBJ2-7; D may be TRBD2 (5 bases). The CDR3 has 15 amino acids. V was cut by 6 bases and J by 2 bases, with 17 bases left in between. CDR1 and CDR2 from the germline V gene are MDHEN and SYDVKM. CDR3 protein: CASSHEGVLTYEQYF. For the CDR3, the DNA is TGTGCCAGCAGCCATGAGGGAGTTTTGACCTACGAGCAGTACTTC.

The chain is built from TRBV11-3 and TRBJ2-7; D gene ambiguous. The germline V gene has CDR1 SGHNT and CDR2 YENEEA. The length of the CDR3 is 15 residues. Trimming took off 1 base at V and 0 bases at J, with 10 bases between the two ends. As DNA, the CDR3 is TGTGCCAGCAGCTTAGTGAACCGCAGCTCCTACGAGCAGTACTTC. Translating gives CASSLVNRSSYEQYF.

The rearrangement joins TRBV5-6 to TRBJ2-7; 10 positions match TRBD2. Germline V CDR1 and CDR2: SGHDT, YYEEEE. V was clipped by 2 bases and J by 4 bases; unmatched bases: 9. This CDR3 is built from 16 residues. The DNA for the CDR3 is TGTGCCAGCAGCTTAGTTAGGGGACTAGCGTTTTACGAGCAGTACTTC. Translating it yields CASSLVRGLAFYEQYF.

V usage is TRBV19 and J usage is TRBJ2-7; 7 bases fit TRBD1. This CDR3 is 16 amino acids long. Germline V gene sequence: CDR1 LNHDA, CDR2 SQIVND (reference sequence). V shed 6 bases and J 4 bases; nucleotides not matched to a gene: 15. CDR3 sequence reads: CASSTVLGQFSYEQYF. Written as DNA, the CDR3 is TGTGCCAGTAGCACGGTTTTGGGACAGTTCTCGTACGAGCAGTACTTC.

The gene calls are TRBV6-7 and TRBJ1-1; no definite D call. TRBV6-7 is placed among ORFs of uncertain function. V was trimmed by 0 bases and J by 4 bases, leaving 15 bases between them. CDR3 size: 16 residues. For the CDR3, the DNA is TGTGCCAGCAGTTACTCCGACGGAGGGCTGGGCACTGAAGCTTTCTTT. Translated: CASSYSDGGLGTEAFF.

The genes are TRBV11-3 and TRBJ2-3, with D possibly matching TRBD2 (6 bases). The V gene lost 1 base and the J gene lost 4 bases, with 21 bases spanning the gap. The CDR3 is made up of 18 amino acids. CDR1 and CDR2 (germline): SGHNT, YENEEA. The CDR3 region is CASSLVSSANVSPDTQYF. For the CDR3, the DNA is TGTGCCAGCAGCTTAGTGTCTAGCGCTAACGTTAGCCCAGATACGCAGTATTTT.

This clone showed up just a few times. The rearrangement joins TRBV19 to TRBJ2-4; D possibly corresponds to TRBD1 (6 bases). Germline CDR1 reads LNHDA; CDR2 reads SQIVND (reference sequence). With 6 bases removed from V and 5 bases from J, the gap between germline ends came to 14 bases. The CDR3 totals 14 residues. CDR3 DNA sequence: TGTGCCAGTAGCCAGAGGAAGGGGGAAAACATTCAGTACTTC. Amino acid sequence: CASSQRKGENIQYF.

The chain has TRBV4-1 and TRBJ2-7, with 12 bases that match TRBD2. Trimming removed 1 base from V and 5 bases from J; junction bases left unmatched: 6. The length of the CDR3 is 16 residues. CDR1 is MGHRA, CDR2 YSYEKL, per germline. CDR3 bases: TGCGCCAGCAGCCAAGGGCTAGCGGGAGGGCCTCACGAGCAGTACTTC. Its protein is CASSQGLAGGPHEQYF.

About this clone: In the same sample, other DNA sequences code for this CDR3. The V gene is TRBV4-3, the J gene TRBJ2-7; TRBD2 aligns across 11 bases. Unmatched junction bases numbered 3, after V lost 1 base and J lost 4 bases. Germline V lookup: CDR1 LGHNA, CDR2 YSLEER. The CDR3 contains 15 residues. The CDR3 sequence is CASSQVGTSGYEQYF. CDR3 in DNA: TGCGCCAGCAGCCAAGTAGGGACTAGCGGTTACGAGCAGTACTTC.

This clone has a handful of counts. V usage is TRBV7-2 and J usage is TRBJ2-7; 9 nucleotides agree with TRBD1. Germline V gene data show CDR1 as SGHTA and CDR2 as FQGNSA. The CDR3 is made up of 15 amino acids. Trimming cost V 5 bases and J 3 bases; bases outside gene matches: 8. The CDR3 region is CASSRFEDRGYEQYF. CDR3 bases: TGTGCCAGCAGCCGATTCGAGGACAGGGGCTACGAGCAGTACTTC.

In this sample, this clone turned up a few times. This chain links TRBV5-6 with TRBJ2-7; 8 nucleotides agree with TRBD1. Germline V gene sequence: CDR1 SGHDT, CDR2 YYEEEE. The CDR3 length is 17 residues. V was clipped by 2 bases and J by 2 bases; unmatched bases: 12. CDR3: CASSFQYRGKETYEQYF. The CDR3 DNA is TGTGCCAGCAGCTTTCAATACAGGGGGAAGGAGACCTACGAGCAGTACTTC.

The sample holds one count of this clone. The chain carries TRBV29-1 and TRBJ1-4, with D unresolved. V was shortened by 2 bases and J by 10 bases, with 11 bases between the two germline ends. The CDR3 is made up of 12 amino acids. Germline V CDR1 and CDR2: SQVTM, ANQGSEA. The CDR3 region is CSVEQQAGKLFF. In nucleotides, the CDR3 is TGCAGCGTTGAACAGCAGGCCGGAAAACTGTTTTTT.

The CDR3: CSVEDPGLSGNTIYF. The CDR3 DNA sequence: TGCAGCGTTGAAGACCCAGGGCTCTCTGGAAACACCATATATTTT. V and J are TRBV29-1 and TRBJ1-3; a weak D match, TRBD1 (5 bases). The V gene lost 0 bases and the J gene lost 0 bases, with 9 bases spanning the gap. CDR1 SQVTM and CDR2 ANQGSEA come from the germline V gene. The CDR3 loop spans 15 amino acids.

The chain joins TRBV30 to TRBJ2-7; D may be TRBD1 (6 bases). The V end lost 4 bases, the J end lost 2 bases, and 18 bases lay between the germline ends. The CDR3 spans 15 residues. Germline assignment: CDR1 GTSNPN and CDR2 SVGIG (reference sequence). CDR3 bases: TGTGCCTGGACTCCCCCTCAGGACAGCCCCTACGAGCAGTACTTC. Translation: CAWTPPQDSPYEQYF.

The chain joins TRBV4-3 to TRBJ1-1; tentatively, D is TRBD1 (6 bases). This CDR3 region has 19 residues. Trimming left V 2 bases short and J 1 base short, with 23 bases between. Germline CDR1 is LGHNA and CDR2 is YSLEER. CDR3 sequence reads: CASSQKRGGGSYRNTEAFF. CDR3 nucleotide sequence: TGCGCCAGCAGCCAAAAGAGGGGGGGCGGATCATACCGGAACACTGAAGCTTTCTTT.

This rearrangement joins TRBV5-1 to TRBJ2-3; D uncertain. Trimming removed 0 bases from V and 2 bases from J, with 13 bases in between. CDR1 SGHRS and CDR2 YFSETQ come from the germline V gene. The CDR3 has 16 amino acids. The CDR3 DNA sequence: TGCGCCAGCAGCTTGGCCGTGGGCCTCCCCACAGATACGCAGTATTTT. Its protein product is CASSLAVGLPTDTQYF.